Many counts were recorded for the clone carrying this T cell receptor (beta chain). Its antigen remains unidentified. This specimen belongs to a study of glioma-infiltrating T cells. Study-level results: Very few CDR3 sequences were shared between tissue and blood. Tissue-blood divergence was below expectation in non-neoplastic patients, above in gliomas.

Using RNA template, CDR3s of TCR alpha and beta were amplified with iRepertoire arm-PCR. One-step reverse transcription and amplification started from approximately 100-400 ng of tissue mRNA or PBMC total RNA. TCRdb re-called the multiplex PCR reads through MiXCR, storing one row per CDR3 protein. The sample consists of some 160,000 distinct CDR3 sequences, more than 35% of them appearing once. The sequencing sample was made of glioma tissue, nonneoplastic brain tissue, or PBMCs (not recorded which). The receptor comes from a human donor with low-grade glioma or glioblastoma, undergoing nonglioma brain surgery, or in good health (not recorded which).

This CDR3 is CASSLWTAEAFF. The DNA for the CDR3 is TGTGCCAGCAGCTTGTGGACAGCGGAAGCTTTCTTT. This chain connects TRBV7-9 to TRBJ1-1, with a weak D call TRBD1 (6 bases). V gave up 3 bases and J gave up 8 bases, with 10 bases separating them. Germline CDR1 SEHNR, CDR2 FQNEAQ (reference sequence). This CDR3 is 12 amino acids long.